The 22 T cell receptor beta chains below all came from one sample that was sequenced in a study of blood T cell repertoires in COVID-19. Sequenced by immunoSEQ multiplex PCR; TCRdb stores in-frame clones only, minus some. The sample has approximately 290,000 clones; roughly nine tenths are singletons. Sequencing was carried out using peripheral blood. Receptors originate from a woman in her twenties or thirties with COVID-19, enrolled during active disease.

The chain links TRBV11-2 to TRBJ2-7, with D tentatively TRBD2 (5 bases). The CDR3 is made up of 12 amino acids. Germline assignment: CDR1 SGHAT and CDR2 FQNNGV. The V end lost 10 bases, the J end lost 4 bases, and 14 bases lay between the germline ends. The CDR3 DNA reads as TGTGCCACTACTAGGGTTGCATACGAGCAGTACTTC. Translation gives CATTRVAYEQYF.

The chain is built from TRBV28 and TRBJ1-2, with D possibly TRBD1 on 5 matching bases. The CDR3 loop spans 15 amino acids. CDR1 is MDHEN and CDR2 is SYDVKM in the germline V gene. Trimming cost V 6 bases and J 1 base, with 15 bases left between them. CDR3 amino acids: CASRGTDNLNYGYTF. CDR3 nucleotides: TGTGCCAGCAGAGGAACGGACAACCTTAACTATGGCTACACCTTC.

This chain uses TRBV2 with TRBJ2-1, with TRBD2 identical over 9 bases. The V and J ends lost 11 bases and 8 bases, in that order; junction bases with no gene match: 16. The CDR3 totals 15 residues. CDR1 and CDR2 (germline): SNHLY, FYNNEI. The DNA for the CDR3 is TGTGCCCCCCGGAACGGCGGGGGGGTCTCGGATGAGCAGTTCTTC. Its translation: CAPRNGGGVSDEQFF.

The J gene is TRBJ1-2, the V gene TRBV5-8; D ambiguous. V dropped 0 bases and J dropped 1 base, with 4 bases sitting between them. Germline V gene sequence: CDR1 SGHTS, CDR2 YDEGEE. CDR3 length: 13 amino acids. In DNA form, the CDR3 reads TGTGCCAGCAGCTTGGCTTATAACTATGGCTACACCTTC. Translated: CASSLAYNYGYTF.

The chain's CDR3 is CSVGGRASYGYTF. The CDR3 DNA sequence: TGCAGCGTTGGGGGCAGGGCAAGCTATGGCTACACCTTC. The V call is TRBV29-1, the J call TRBJ1-2, with D maybe TRBD1 (5 bases). V lost 4 bases and J lost 4, with 13 bases in between. The germline gives CDR1 SQVTM, CDR2 ANQGSEA. The CDR3 is 13 amino acids.

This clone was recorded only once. CDR3 nucleotides: TGTGCCAGCAGCTTAAGGGTGGACAGACAAGAGACCCAGTACTTC. This translates into CASSLRVDRQETQYF. This sequence joins TRBV7-9 and TRBJ2-5; perhaps TRBD1 as D (6 bases). The CDR3 has 15 residues. The germline V and J ends were trimmed by 2 bases and 2 bases, with 12 bases remaining between them. Looked up from germline, CDR1 is SEHNR and CDR2 is FQNEAQ (reference sequence).

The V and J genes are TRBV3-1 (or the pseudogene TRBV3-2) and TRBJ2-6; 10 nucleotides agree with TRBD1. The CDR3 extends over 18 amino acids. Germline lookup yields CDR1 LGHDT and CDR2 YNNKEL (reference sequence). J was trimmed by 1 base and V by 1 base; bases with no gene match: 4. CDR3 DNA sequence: TGTGCCAGCAGCCAAGCCGGGACAGGGGTGTCTGGGGCCAACGTCCTGACTTTC. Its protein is CASSQAGTGVSGANVLTF.

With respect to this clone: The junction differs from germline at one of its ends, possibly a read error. CDR3 sequence (DNA): TGTGCCAGCAGCCCGAGCGGGGGGCATGGGGTCTTC. Translation: CASSPSGGHGVF. The chain links TRBV7-9 to TRBJ2-1; TRBD2 matches at 9 bases. CDR1 is SEHNR and CDR2 is FQNEAQ in the germline V gene (reference sequence). The CDR3 runs to 12 residues.

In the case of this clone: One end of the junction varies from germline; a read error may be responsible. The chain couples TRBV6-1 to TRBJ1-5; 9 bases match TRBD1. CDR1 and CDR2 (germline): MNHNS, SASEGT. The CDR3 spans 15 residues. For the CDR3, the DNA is TGTGCCAGCACTGAAGGACAGGGGCTCAATCAGCCCCAGCATTTT. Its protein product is CASTEGQGLNQPQHF.

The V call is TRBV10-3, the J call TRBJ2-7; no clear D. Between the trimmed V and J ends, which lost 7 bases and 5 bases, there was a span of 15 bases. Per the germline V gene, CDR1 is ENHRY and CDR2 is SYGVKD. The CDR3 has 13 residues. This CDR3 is CAITQTARNEQYF. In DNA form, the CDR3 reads TGTGCCATCACCCAGACGGCCAGGAACGAGCAGTACTTC.

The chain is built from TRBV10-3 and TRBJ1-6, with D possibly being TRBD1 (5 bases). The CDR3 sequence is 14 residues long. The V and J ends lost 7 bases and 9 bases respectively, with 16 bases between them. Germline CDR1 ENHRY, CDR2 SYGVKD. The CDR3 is CAIKGVGLSSPLHF. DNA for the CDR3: TGTGCCATCAAAGGGGTGGGACTAAGTTCACCCCTCCACTTT.

CDR3 sequence (DNA): TGTGCCAGCAGTTTTTACAGTTCCTACGAGCAGTACTTC. It encodes CASSFYSSYEQYF. This rearrangement joins TRBV12-3 or TRBV12-4 to TRBJ2-7, with unresolved D. Trimming shortened V by 3 bases and J by 1 base, and 7 bases separated the two germline ends. The CDR3 spans 13 residues.

CDR3: CASSLGTLNTIYF. The CDR3 region has the DNA TGTGCCAGCAGCTTAGGGACACTAAACACCATATATTTT. V gene TRBV13 combines with J gene TRBJ1-3; no clear D gene. The CDR3 is 13 amino acids. CDR1 and CDR2 from the germline V gene are PRHDT and FYEKMQ (reference sequence). With 0 bases removed from V and 6 bases from J, the gap between germline ends came to 6 bases.

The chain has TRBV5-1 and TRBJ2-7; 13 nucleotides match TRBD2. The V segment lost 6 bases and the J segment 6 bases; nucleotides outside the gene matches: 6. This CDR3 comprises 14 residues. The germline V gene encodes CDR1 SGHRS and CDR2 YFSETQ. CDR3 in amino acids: CASNLLAGGPEQYF. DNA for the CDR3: TGCGCCAGCAACCTACTAGCGGGGGGGCCCGAGCAGTACTTC.

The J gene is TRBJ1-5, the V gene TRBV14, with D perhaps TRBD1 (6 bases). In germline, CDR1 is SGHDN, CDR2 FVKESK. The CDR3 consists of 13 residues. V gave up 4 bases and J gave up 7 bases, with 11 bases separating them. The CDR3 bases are TGTGCCAGCAGCCGATTCCAGGGGCAGCCCCAGCATTTT. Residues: CASSRFQGQPQHF.

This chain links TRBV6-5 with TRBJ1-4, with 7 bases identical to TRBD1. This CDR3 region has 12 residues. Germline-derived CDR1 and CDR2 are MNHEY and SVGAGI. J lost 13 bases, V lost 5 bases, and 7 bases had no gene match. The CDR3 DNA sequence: TGTGCCAGCAGTCCGGGGGCAGGGGGACTGTTTTTT. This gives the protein CASSPGAGGLFF.

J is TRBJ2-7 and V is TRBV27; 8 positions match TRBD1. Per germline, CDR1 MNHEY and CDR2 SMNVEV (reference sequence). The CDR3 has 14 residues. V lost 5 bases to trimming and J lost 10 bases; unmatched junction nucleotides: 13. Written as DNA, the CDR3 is TGTGCCAGCAGTCCATACCAAGGGACAGGCGTTCAGTACTTC. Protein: CASSPYQGTGVQYF.

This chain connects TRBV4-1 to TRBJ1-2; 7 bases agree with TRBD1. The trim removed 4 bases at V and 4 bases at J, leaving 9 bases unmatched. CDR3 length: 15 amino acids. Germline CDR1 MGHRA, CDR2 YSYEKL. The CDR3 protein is CASSPDRPRGYGYTF. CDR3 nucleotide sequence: TGCGCCAGCAGCCCGGACAGGCCGCGGGGCTATGGCTACACCTTC.

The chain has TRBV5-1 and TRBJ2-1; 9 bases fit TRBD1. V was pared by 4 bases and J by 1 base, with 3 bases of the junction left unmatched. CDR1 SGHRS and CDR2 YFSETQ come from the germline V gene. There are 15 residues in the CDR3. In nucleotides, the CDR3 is TGCGCCAGCAGCGCGGACAGGGGTTCCTACAATGAGCAGTTCTTC. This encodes CASSADRGSYNEQFF.

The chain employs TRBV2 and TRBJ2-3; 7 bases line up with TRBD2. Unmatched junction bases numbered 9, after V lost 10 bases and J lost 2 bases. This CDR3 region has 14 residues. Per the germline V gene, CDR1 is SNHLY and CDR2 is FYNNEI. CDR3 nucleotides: TGTGCCATCCCGTACGGGGGGTCCACAGATACGCAGTATTTT. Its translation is CAIPYGGSTDTQYF.

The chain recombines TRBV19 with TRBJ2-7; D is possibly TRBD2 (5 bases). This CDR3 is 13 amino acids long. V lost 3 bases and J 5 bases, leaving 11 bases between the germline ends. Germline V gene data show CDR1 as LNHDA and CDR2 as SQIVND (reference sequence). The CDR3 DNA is TGTGCCAGTAGTATGAGGGTGAGCCACGAGCAGTACTTC. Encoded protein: CASSMRVSHEQYF.

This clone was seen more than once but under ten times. The CDR3 DNA sequence: TGTGCCAGCACCAAAACCGGGACAGCGGGAAACACCATATATTTT. It translates to CASTKTGTAGNTIYF. The V gene is TRBV28, the J gene TRBJ1-3; 7 bases line up with TRBD1. This CDR3 is built from 15 residues. The junction had 10 bases not matched to a gene; V was cut back by 7 bases and J by 4 bases. Germline CDR1 is MDHEN and CDR2 is SYDVKM.